This is a list of T cell receptor beta chains from one sample in a study of shared clonotypes between healthy human individuals. Data came from immunoSEQ multiplex PCR; TCRdb stores just in-frame clones and leaves some out. The table lists around 990,000 clones, 60% to 85% of them singletons. Input material: memory CD4+ T cells from PBMCs. All receptors derive from a man between 18 and 35 years old in good health. Some clones in this sample may be carry-over from other donors' samples. Both conserved end residues are part of each CDR3. D genes are given only for firm matches. Expanded clones are given a class, and other clones once, few, many or no size at all.

clone_size d_call j_call v_call cdr3_length cdr3_aa cdr3_nt
NA NA TRBJ1-4 TRBV2 14 CASSIIRPDEKLFF TGTGCCAGCAGTATAATCCGGCCGGATGAAAAACTGTTTTTT
NA NA TRBJ1-1 TRBV5-6 15 CASSLRQVMNTEAFF TGTGCCAGCAGCTTGCGCCAGGTAATGAACACTGAAGCTTTCTTT
NA NA TRBJ2-2 TRBV5-1 17 CASSPRRGAQYAGELFF TGCGCCAGCAGCCCACGTCGGGGGGCGCAGTACGCCGGGGAGCTGTTTTTT
many NA TRBJ1-1 TRBV11-3 13 CASSFGPITEAFF TGTGCCAGCAGCTTCGGACCCATCACTGAAGCTTTCTTT
NA TRBD1 TRBJ1-2 TRBV30 14 CAWRPTGGGYGYTF TGTGCCTGGAGGCCCACAGGGGGCGGCTATGGCTACACCTTC
NA TRBD1 TRBJ1-6 TRBV7-9 15 CASSLDDRGNTPLHF TGTGCCAGCAGCTTAGATGACAGGGGCAATACACCCCTCCACTTT
NA TRBD2 TRBJ2-3 TRBV7-2 15 CASSLAQRGTDTQYF TGTGCCAGCAGCTTAGCGCAGCGGGGGACAGATACGCAGTATTTT
NA NA TRBJ2-5 TRBV2 12 CASSESRETQYF TGTGCCAGCAGTGAATCTCGTGAGACCCAGTACTTC
NA NA TRBJ1-4 TRBV7-2 12 CASSLWREKLFF TGTGCCAGCAGCTTATGGAGGGAAAAACTGTTTTTT
many NA TRBJ1-1 TRBV11-2 15 CASSLVPGPNTEAFF TGTGCCAGCAGCTTAGTCCCGGGCCCTAACACTGAAGCTTTCTTT
NA NA TRBJ1-5 TRBV7-2 16 CASSLVGGRGYQPQHF TGTGCCAGCAGCTTAGTGGGGGGTAGGGGTTATCAGCCCCAGCATTTT
NA NA TRBJ2-3 TRBV12-5 13 CASGLQGADTQYF TGTGCTAGTGGTTTGCAGGGTGCAGATACGCAGTATTTT
NA NA TRBJ1-3 TRBV18 15 CASSPRQDVGNTIYF TGTGCCAGCTCACCGCGGCAGGATGTCGGAAACACCATATATTTT
NA TRBD2 TRBJ2-1 TRBV27 15 CASSTRLAGGNEQFF TGTGCCAGCAGTACCCGACTAGCGGGAGGCAATGAGCAGTTCTTC
NA TRBD2 TRBJ2-5 TRBV4-2 18 CASSQGVAMTSGEETQYF TGTGCCAGCAGCCAAGGGGTCGCCATGACTAGCGGAGAAGAGACCCAGTACTTC
few NA TRBJ1-3 TRBV28 15 CASSTPTSSGNTIYF TGTGCCAGCAGTACCCCGACGAGCTCTGGAAACACCATATATTTT
few NA TRBJ1-4 TRBV15 14 CATGLQGTNEKLFF TGTGCCACCGGTCTACAGGGAACTAATGAAAAACTGTTTTTT
NA NA TRBJ2-1 TRBV15 13 CATSRAEAYEQFF TGTGCCACCAGCAGAGCTGAGGCGTATGAGCAGTTCTTC
NA NA TRBJ2-1 TRBV27 15 CASSLLPTRYNEQFF TGTGCCAGCAGTCTCCTCCCCACTCGTTACAATGAGCAGTTCTTC
few NA TRBJ1-1 TRBV30 13 CAWKKTSNTEAFF TGTGCCTGGAAAAAGACAAGCAACACTGAAGCTTTCTTT
NA TRBD1 TRBJ2-7 TRBV5-4 15 CASSLQGTGAYEQYF TGTGCCAGCAGCTTGCAGGGGACAGGGGCATACGAGCAGTACTTC
many TRBD1 TRBJ1-5 TRBV5-8 16 CASSLLGQGSRQPQHF TGTGCCAGCAGCTTATTGGGACAGGGCAGTCGGCAGCCCCAGCATTTT
few TRBD1 TRBJ2-6 TRBV4-3 18 CASSQVRGQGSGANVLTF TGCGCCAGCAGCCAAGTTAGAGGACAGGGTTCTGGGGCCAACGTCCTGACTTTC
NA NA TRBJ2-3 TRBV6-1 15 CASTPFRDLTDTQYF TGTGCCAGCACCCCGTTCCGGGACCTTACAGATACGCAGTATTTT